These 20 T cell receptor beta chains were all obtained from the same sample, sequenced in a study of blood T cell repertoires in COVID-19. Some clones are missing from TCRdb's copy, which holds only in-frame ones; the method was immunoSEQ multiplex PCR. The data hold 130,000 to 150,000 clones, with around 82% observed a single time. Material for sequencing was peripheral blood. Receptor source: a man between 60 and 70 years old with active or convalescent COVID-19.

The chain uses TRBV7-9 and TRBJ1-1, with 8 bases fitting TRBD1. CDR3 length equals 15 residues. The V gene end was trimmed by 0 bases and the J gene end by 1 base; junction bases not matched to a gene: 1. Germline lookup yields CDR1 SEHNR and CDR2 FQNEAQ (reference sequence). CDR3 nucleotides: TGTGCCAGCAGCTTAGCACAGGGGGAGAACACTGAAGCTTTCTTT. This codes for CASSLAQGENTEAFF.

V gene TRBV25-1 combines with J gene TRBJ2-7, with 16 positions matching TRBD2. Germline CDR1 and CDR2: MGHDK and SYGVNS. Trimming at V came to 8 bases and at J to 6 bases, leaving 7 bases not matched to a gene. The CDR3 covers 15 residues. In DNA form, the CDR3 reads TGTGCCAGCCAGGGACTAGCGGGAGGGCCAGGCGAGCAGTACTTC. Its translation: CASQGLAGGPGEQYF.

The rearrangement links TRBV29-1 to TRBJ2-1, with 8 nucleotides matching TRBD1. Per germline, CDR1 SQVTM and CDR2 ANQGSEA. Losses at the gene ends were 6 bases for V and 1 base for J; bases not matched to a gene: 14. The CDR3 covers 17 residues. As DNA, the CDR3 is TGCAGCGTCTCCCCAGGGGGCCGTCCCGGTTCCTACAATGAGCAGTTCTTC. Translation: CSVSPGGRPGSYNEQFF.

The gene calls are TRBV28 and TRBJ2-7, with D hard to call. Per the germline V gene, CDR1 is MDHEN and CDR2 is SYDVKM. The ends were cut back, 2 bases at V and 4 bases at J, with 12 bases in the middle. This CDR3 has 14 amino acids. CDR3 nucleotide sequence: TGTGCCAGCAGTTTAAACGGAGCCGGTTACGAGCAGTACTTC. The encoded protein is CASSLNGAGYEQYF.

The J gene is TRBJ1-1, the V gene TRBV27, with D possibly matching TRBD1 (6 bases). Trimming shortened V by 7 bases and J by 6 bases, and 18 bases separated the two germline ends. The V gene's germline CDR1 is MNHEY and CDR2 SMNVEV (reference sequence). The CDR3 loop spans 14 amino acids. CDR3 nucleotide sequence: TGTGCCAGCAAGCCGGGGGGCTCTCGGGCTGAAGCTTTCTTT. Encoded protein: CASKPGGSRAEAFF.

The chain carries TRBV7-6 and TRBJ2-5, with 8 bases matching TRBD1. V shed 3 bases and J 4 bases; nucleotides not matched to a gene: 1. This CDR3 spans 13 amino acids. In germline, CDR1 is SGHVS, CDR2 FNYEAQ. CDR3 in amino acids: CASSLDRVETQYF. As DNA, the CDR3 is TGTGCCAGCAGCTTGGACAGGGTAGAGACCCAGTACTTC.

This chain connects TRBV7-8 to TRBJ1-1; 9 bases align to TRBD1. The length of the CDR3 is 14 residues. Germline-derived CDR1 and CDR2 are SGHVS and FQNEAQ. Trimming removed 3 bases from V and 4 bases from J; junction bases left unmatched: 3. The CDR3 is CASSFSTGGTEAFF. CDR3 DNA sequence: TGTGCCAGCAGCTTCTCGACAGGGGGCACTGAAGCTTTCTTT.

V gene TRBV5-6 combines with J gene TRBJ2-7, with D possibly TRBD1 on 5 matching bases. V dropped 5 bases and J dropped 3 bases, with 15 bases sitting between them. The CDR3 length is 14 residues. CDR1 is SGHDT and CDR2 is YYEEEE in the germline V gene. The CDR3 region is CASSPDSDGYEQYF. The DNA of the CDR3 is TGTGCCAGCAGTCCTGACAGCGACGGCTACGAGCAGTACTTC.

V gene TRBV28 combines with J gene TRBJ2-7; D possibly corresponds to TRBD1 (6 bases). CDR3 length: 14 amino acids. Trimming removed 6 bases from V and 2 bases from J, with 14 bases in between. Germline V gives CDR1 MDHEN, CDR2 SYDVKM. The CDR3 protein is CASRRQVPTYEQYF. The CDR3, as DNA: TGTGCCAGCAGGCGACAGGTACCCACCTACGAGCAGTACTTC.

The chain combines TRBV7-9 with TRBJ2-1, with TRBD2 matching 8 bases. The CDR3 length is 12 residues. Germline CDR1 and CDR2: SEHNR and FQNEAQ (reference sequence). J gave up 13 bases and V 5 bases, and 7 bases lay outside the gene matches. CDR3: CASSDQRENQFF. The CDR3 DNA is TGTGCCAGCAGCGATCAGCGGGAGAACCAGTTCTTC.

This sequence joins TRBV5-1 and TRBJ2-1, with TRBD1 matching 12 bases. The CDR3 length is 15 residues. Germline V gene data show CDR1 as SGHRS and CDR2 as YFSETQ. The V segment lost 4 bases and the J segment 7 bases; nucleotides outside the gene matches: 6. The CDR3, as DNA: TGCGCCAGCAGCCAGGGACAGGGGGCGAGGAATGAGCAGTTCTTC. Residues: CASSQGQGARNEQFF.

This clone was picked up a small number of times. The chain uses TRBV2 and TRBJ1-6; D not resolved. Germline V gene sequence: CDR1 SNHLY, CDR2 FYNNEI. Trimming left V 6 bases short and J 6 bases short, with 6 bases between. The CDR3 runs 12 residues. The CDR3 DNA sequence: TGTGCCAGCAGGACACTTAATTCACCCCTCCACTTT. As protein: CASRTLNSPLHF.

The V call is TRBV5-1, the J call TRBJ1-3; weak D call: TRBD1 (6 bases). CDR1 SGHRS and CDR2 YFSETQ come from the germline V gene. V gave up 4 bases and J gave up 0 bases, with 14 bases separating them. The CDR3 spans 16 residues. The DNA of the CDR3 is TGCGCCAGCAGCACCGGGGACAATAACTCTGGAAACACCATATATTTT. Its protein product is CASSTGDNNSGNTIYF.

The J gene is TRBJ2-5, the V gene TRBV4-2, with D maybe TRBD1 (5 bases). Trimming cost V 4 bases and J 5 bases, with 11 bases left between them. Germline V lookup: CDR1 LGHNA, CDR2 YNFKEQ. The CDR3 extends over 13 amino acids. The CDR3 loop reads CASSRAAGETQYF. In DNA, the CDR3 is TGTGCCAGCAGCCGGGCGGCAGGGGAGACCCAGTACTTC.

The CDR3 coding sequence is TGTGCCAGCAGCTCCGGGACAGGTTACGAGCAGTACTTC. Translated: CASSSGTGYEQYF. This chain links TRBV5-4 with TRBJ2-7; 8 bases line up with TRBD1. CDR3 length: 13 amino acids. Unmatched junction bases numbered 3, after V lost 3 bases and J lost 4 bases. The germline V gene encodes CDR1 SGHNT and CDR2 YYREEE (reference sequence). Looking up the rest from reference TRBV5-4 and TRBJ2-7 gives the full variable domain: ETGVTQSPTHLIKTRGQQVTLRCSSQSGHNTVSWYQQALGQGPQFIFQYYREEENGRGNFPPRFSGLQFPNYSSELNVNALELDDSALYLCASSSGTGYEQYFGPGTRLTVT.

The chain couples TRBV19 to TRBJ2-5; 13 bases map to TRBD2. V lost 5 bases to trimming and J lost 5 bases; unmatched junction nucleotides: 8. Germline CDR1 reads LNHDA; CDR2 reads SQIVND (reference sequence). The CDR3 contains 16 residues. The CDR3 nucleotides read TGTGCCAGTAGTTTGGGACTAGCGGGAATTGGGGAGACCCAGTACTTC. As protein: CASSLGLAGIGETQYF.

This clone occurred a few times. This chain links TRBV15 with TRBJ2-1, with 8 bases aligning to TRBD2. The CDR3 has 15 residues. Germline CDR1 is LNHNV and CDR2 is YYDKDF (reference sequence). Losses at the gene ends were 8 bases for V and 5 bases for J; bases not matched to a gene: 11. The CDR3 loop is CATRGRREGHNEQFF. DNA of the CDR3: TGTGCCACCCGGGGGCGACGGGAGGGCCACAATGAGCAGTTCTTC.

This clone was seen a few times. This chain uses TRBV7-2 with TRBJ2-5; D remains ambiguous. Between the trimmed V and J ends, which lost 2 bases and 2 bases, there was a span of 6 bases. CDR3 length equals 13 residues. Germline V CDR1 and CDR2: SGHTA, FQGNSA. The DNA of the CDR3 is TGTGCCAGCAGCTTAATCAGACAAGAGACCCAGTACTTC. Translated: CASSLIRQETQYF.

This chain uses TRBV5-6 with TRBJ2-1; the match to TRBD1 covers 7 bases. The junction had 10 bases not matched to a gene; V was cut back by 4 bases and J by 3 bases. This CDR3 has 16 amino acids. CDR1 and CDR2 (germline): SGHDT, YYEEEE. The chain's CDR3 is CASSVYEGAVYNEQFF. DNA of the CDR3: TGTGCCAGCAGCGTCTACGAGGGGGCGGTCTACAATGAGCAGTTCTTC.

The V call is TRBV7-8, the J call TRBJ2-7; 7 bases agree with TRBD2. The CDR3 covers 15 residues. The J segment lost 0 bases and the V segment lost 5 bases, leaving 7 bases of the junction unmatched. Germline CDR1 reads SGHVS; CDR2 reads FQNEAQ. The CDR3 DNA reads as TGTGCCAGCAGCCCCCGGGGAGGGCTCTCCTACGAGCAGTACTTC. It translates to CASSPRGGLSYEQYF.